This TCR beta chain came from a study of T-cell memory formation after mild COVID-19. Points from the study as a whole: Among clones contracting day 15 to 85, CD4/CD8 was balanced, whereas later expanders leaned CD4+. Cross-reactive memory seemingly joined, as some responding clones were found in pre-infection memory.

Trimming removed 1 base from V and 2 bases from J; junction bases left unmatched: 6. The CDR3 covers 16 residues. The germline V gene encodes CDR1 SEHNR and CDR2 FQNEAQ (reference sequence). This clonotype was seen a handful of times. No antigen is known for it. TCRdb independently ran MiXCR on the 5' RACE reads; one entry per CDR3 protein. Seen here are 400,000 to 500,000 distinct CDR3 sequences, about 19% observed once, and the top ten hold around 8%. The specimen sequenced was PBMCs or a T cell subset sorted from them (not recorded which). This TCR came from an adult woman who had mild COVID-19 (a few samples of this study predate the infection). Cell type and time point are not known. V gene TRBV7-9 combines with J gene TRBJ2-7; the match to TRBD1 covers 9 bases. CDR3 in DNA: TGTGCCAGCAGCTTAGTCGCCGGGACAGGGACCTACGAGCAGTACTTC. Translated, it gives CASSLVAGTGTYEQYF.